The rows below give T cell receptor beta chains drawn from one sample of a study of OX40 agonist ivuxolimab in advanced cancers. This table comes from immunoSEQ multiplex PCR, and its TCRdb copy is limited to in-frame clones, with some not included. The sample shows 57,000 or so clones, about 92% of them seen only once. This material consisted of CD4+ or CD8+ T cells sorted from blood, taken in a trial of the OX40 agonist ivuxolimab. These receptors were obtained from an adult with an advanced solid tumor such as melanoma, head and neck, liver or kidney cancer. The CDR3 runs from the conserved cysteine through the conserved F or W. D genes are given only for firm matches. Clone size appears in some rows only: once, few, many, or a class for an expanded clone.

clone size,D gene,J gene,V gene,CDR3 protein,CDR3 DNA
.,.,TRBJ1-2,TRBV19,CASSIQGLNYGYTF,TGTGCCAGTAGTATACAGGGCTTGAACTATGGCTACACCTTC
.,.,TRBJ1-2,TRBV18,CASSLQGADGYTF,TGTGCCAGCTCACTGCAAGGGGCAGATGGCTACACCTTC
.,.,TRBJ2-2,TRBV12-1,CASSCLGQGLGELFF,TGTGCCAGCAGCTGCTTGGGACAGGGTTTGGGGGAGCTGTTTTTT
few,TRBD1,TRBJ1-2,TRBV5-1,CASSRAPGQEGGYTF,TGCGCCAGCAGCAGGGCCCCGGGACAGGAAGGTGGCTACACCTTC
few,TRBD1,TRBJ1-1,TRBV7-9,CASSSETGYTEAFF,TGTGCCAGCAGCTCAGAGACAGGGTACACTGAAGCTTTCTTT
.,.,TRBJ1-3,TRBV5-1,CASSEGSGNTIYF,TGCGCCAGCAGCGAAGGATCTGGAAACACCATATATTTT
.,.,TRBJ2-5,TRBV18,CASSQRRLLETQYF,TGTGCCAGCTCGCAGCGACGGCTCCTTGAGACCCAGTACTTC
.,.,TRBJ2-1,TRBV6-1,CASSPRGAAEQFF,TGTGCCAGCAGCCCGAGGGGGGCCGCTGAGCAGTTCTTC
.,.,TRBJ1-5,TRBV2,CASSEFGAQHF,TGTGCCAGCAGTGAATTCGGGGCCCAGCATTTT
once,.,TRBJ2-7,TRBV27,CASSRGYSYEQYF,TGTGCCAGCAGCCGCGGATATTCCTACGAGCAGTACTTC
.,TRBD1,TRBJ1-2,TRBV2,CASRDDRDNGYTF,TGTGCCAGCAGGGACGACAGGGATAATGGCTACACCTTC
.,TRBD2,TRBJ2-7,TRBV2,CASGSGSWGEQYF,TGTGCCAGCGGTAGCGGGTCTTGGGGCGAGCAGTACTTC
.,.,TRBJ2-7,TRBV2,CASTTFAYEQYF,TGTGCCAGCACGACATTTGCCTACGAGCAGTACTTC
once,TRBD2,TRBJ2-5,TRBV10-3,CAISEGLAGKQETQYF,TGTGCCATCAGTGAGGGCCTAGCGGGGAAACAAGAGACCCAGTACTTC
.,.,TRBJ2-5,TRBV7-7,CASSLGLASETQYF,TGTGCTAGCAGCTTAGGGCTAGCGAGCGAGACCCAGTACTTC
.,.,TRBJ2-7,TRBV11-2,CASRGVDEQYF,TGTGCCAGCCGCGGAGTGGACGAGCAGTACTTC
few,.,TRBJ2-1,TRBV25-1,CASSRGLREQFF,TGTGCCAGCAGTCGCGGTCTCCGCGAGCAGTTCTTC
.,TRBD1,TRBJ1-2,TRBV19,CASSARTGDGYTF,TGTGCCAGTAGTGCCCGGACAGGGGATGGCTACACCTTC
.,TRBD2,TRBJ2-3,TRBV14,CASSQVAGGSTDTQYF,TGTGCCAGCAGCCAAGTAGCGGGAGGAAGCACAGATACGCAGTATTTT
.,TRBD1,TRBJ1-2,TRBV6-1,CASSRGQLYGYTF,TGTGCCAGCAGCCGGGGACAGCTATATGGCTACACCTTC